The 27 T cell receptor beta chains below all came from one sample that was sequenced in a study of T cells in Graves' hyperthyroidism and ophthalmopathy. RNA transcripts gave rise to amplified TCR beta CDR3 regions. Carried out on the TCR CDR3, a first-round RT-PCR used the HTBI primer set. MiXCR, run by TCRdb on the multiplex PCR reads, gives a single entry per CDR3 protein. This repertoire shows about 420,000 distinct CDR3 sequences, 15% to 19% found once; its top ten account for roughly an eighth. Material for sequencing was blood. All receptors come from a woman aged 18-30 years with Graves' hyperthyroidism.

At least ten counts were recorded for this clonotype. This chain links TRBV5-1 with TRBJ1-2; TRBD1 might be the D (6 bases). This CDR3 contains 14 residues. V lost 1 base and J 2 bases, leaving 9 bases between the germline ends. Germline V gene lookup returns CDR1 SGHRS and CDR2 YFSETQ. The CDR3 is CASSLTQGNYGYTF. In nucleotides, the CDR3 is TGCGCCAGCAGCTTGACCCAGGGGAACTATGGCTACACCTTC.

Points on this clonotype: At one boundary the junction diverges from the germline segment, which might be a read error. This sequence joins TRBV7-2 and TRBJ1-1; possible D gene TRBD1, 6 bases. CDR1 and CDR2 (germline): SGHTA, FQGNSA. The CDR3 consists of 18 residues. The DNA for the CDR3 is TGTGCCAGCAGCTTAACAGGAATCCGGGCCCGGGGGGACACTGAAGCCTTCTTT. Translated, it gives CASSLTGIRARGDTEAFF.

In this sample, this clonotype turned up many times. The chain couples TRBV7-2 to TRBJ2-1, with 11 bases aligning to TRBD2. The V and J ends lost 5 bases and 0 bases, in that order; junction bases with no gene match: 9. This CDR3 contains 18 residues. Per germline, CDR1 SGHTA and CDR2 FQGNSA. The CDR3, as DNA: TGTGCCAGCAGCCCCCGACTAGCGGGGTCCAGCTCCTACAATGAGCAGTTCTTC. It yields the protein CASSPRLAGSSSYNEQFF.

The table lists this clonotype with many counts. The genes are TRBV12-3 or TRBV12-4 and TRBJ2-7; either TRBD1 or TRBD2 may supply D (6 bases each). The CDR3 is made up of 13 amino acids. Between the trimmed V and J ends, which lost 3 bases and 5 bases, there was a span of 11 bases. In DNA, the CDR3 is TGTGCCAGCAGTTTTACGGGGGCCCACGAGCAGTACTTC. Translated, it gives CASSFTGAHEQYF.

V is TRBV18 and J is TRBJ2-2, with D possibly TRBD2 on 6 matching bases. CDR1 and CDR2 (germline): KGHSH, LQKENI. The CDR3 spans 17 residues. V was pared by 2 bases and J by 5 bases, with 18 bases between. The CDR3 is CASSPSAGGPETGELFF. As DNA, the CDR3 is TGTGCCAGCTCACCAAGCGCCGGAGGGCCTGAAACCGGGGAGCTGTTTTTT. The entire variable domain, with the rest obtained from reference TRBV18 and TRBJ2-2, is as follows: NAGVMQNPRHLVRRRGQEARLRCSPMKGHSHVYWYRQLPEEGLKFMVYLQKENIIDESGMPKERFSAEFPKEGPSILRIQQVVRGDSAAYFCASSPSAGGPETGELFFGEGSRLTVL.

The CDR3 protein is CSVDGTSGRNEQFF. The CDR3 coding sequence is TGCAGCGTTGATGGGACTAGCGGGCGGAATGAGCAGTTCTTC. The V gene is TRBV29-1, the J gene TRBJ2-1; 12 positions match TRBD2. Per germline, CDR1 SQVTM and CDR2 ANQGSEA. V gave up 3 bases and J gave up 7 bases; unmatched junction bases: 4. CDR3 length: 14 amino acids.

This chain links TRBV11-1 with TRBJ2-2; D ambiguous. The V end was cut by 5 bases, the J end by 7 bases, with 14 bases between. Germline lookup yields CDR1 SGHAT and CDR2 FQDESV (reference sequence). This CDR3 region has 14 residues. The CDR3: CASSGPELFGELFF. CDR3 sequence (DNA): TGTGCCAGCAGCGGGCCGGAGTTGTTCGGGGAGCTGTTTTTT.

A few counts support this clonotype. The chain recombines TRBV10-1 with TRBJ2-2; 8 nucleotides align to TRBD1. The CDR3 contains 17 residues. CDR1 is WNHNN, CDR2 SYGVQD, per germline (reference sequence). The ends lost 5 bases at V and 1 base at J; junction bases unmatched: 9. In nucleotides, the CDR3 is TGCGCCAGCAGTTCCTTTTACGGGACAGGGAACACCGGGGAGCTGTTTTTT. Amino acids: CASSSFYGTGNTGELFF.

In this sample, this clonotype turned up once. V and J are TRBV29-1 and TRBJ2-2; 7 positions agree with TRBD1. The J segment lost 7 bases and the V segment lost 6 bases, leaving 11 bases of the junction unmatched. The CDR3 is made up of 14 amino acids. Germline V gives CDR1 SQVTM, CDR2 ANQGSEA. For the CDR3, the DNA is TGCAGCGTCGTGTCTACAGGGGCGGGCGGGGAGCTGTTTTTT. Protein: CSVVSTGAGGELFF.

There are many counts of this clonotype. This chain uses TRBV5-1 with TRBJ2-1; 10 positions agree with TRBD2. The CDR3 contains 16 residues. From germline, CDR1 is SGHRS and CDR2 YFSETQ. V was pared by 0 bases and J by 5 bases, with 5 bases of the junction left unmatched. CDR3 residues: CASSLAPSGGHNEQFF. CDR3 DNA sequence: TGCGCCAGCAGCTTGGCTCCTAGCGGGGGACACAATGAGCAGTTCTTC.

This clonotype was seen at least ten times. V gene TRBV3-1 combines with J gene TRBJ1-2, with TRBD1 identical over 9 bases. The V gene end was trimmed by 1 base and the J gene end by 4 bases; junction bases not matched to a gene: 4. The CDR3 runs 15 residues. Per the germline V gene, CDR1 is LGHDT and CDR2 is YNNKEL (reference sequence). CDR3 region: CASSQATTGGYGYTF. CDR3 DNA: TGTGCCAGCAGCCAAGCCACGACAGGGGGCTATGGCTACACCTTC.

This chain joins TRBV6-1 and TRBJ1-2, with D perhaps matching TRBD1 (5 bases). Germline CDR1 reads MNHNS; CDR2 reads SASEGT. Between the trimmed V and J ends, which lost 6 bases and 2 bases, there was a span of 16 bases. The CDR3 length is 15 residues. The CDR3 bases are TGTGCCAGCAGAGGGACGGAAAGAGGGAACTATGGCTACACCTTC. It translates to CASRGTERGNYGYTF.

This clonotype appeared many times. The chain joins TRBV12-3 or TRBV12-4 to TRBJ2-2; 7 bases fit TRBD1. The V gene end was trimmed by 5 bases and the J gene end by 0 bases; junction bases not matched to a gene: 6. The CDR3 has 16 amino acids. The CDR3 is CASSRTTGTNTGELFF. CDR3 nucleotides: TGTGCCAGCAGTCGGACGACAGGGACGAACACCGGGGAGCTGTTTTTT.

V and J are TRBV7-2 and TRBJ1-2, with TRBD1 matching 9 bases. The CDR3 contains 17 residues. Germline trimming cut 2 bases from V and 2 bases from J; bases unmatched to any gene: 9. Germline assignment: CDR1 SGHTA and CDR2 FQGNSA. CDR3 residues: CASSLSVWGQGNYGYTF. CDR3 nucleotides: TGTGCCAGCAGCTTAAGTGTTTGGGGACAGGGAAACTATGGCTACACCTTC.

The V and J genes are TRBV29-1 and TRBJ2-3, with D hard to call. Trimming removed 4 bases at V and 3 bases at J, with 8 bases between. Germline V lookup: CDR1 SQVTM, CDR2 ANQGSEA. The CDR3 sequence is 12 residues long. CDR3 nucleotide sequence: TGCAGCGTTGCAGAACTTACAGATACGCAGTATTTT. Protein sequence: CSVAELTDTQYF.

This clonotype appeared a few times. This chain joins TRBV5-1 and TRBJ2-2, with D possibly TRBD1 on 6 matching bases. Germline CDR1 and CDR2: SGHRS and YFSETQ. The CDR3 covers 15 residues. Trimming left V 4 bases short and J 3 bases short, with 13 bases between. The CDR3 DNA reads TGCGCCAGCAGCGCCCCAGGGGTGGACACCGGGGAGCTGTTTTTT. Translating gives CASSAPGVDTGELFF.

This clonotype was found a few times. Being one base from a much bigger clone, this may be a read error. CDR3 coding DNA: TGTGCCAGCAGCCCCCTCCAGGGAAAGGGACCAACTAATAAAAAACTGTTTTTT. Its protein is CASSPLQGKGPTNKKLFF. The J gene is TRBJ1-4, the V gene TRBV11-2; tentative D call: TRBD1 (5 bases). Germline CDR1 is SGHAT and CDR2 is FQNNGV. The length of the CDR3 is 18 residues.

This clonotype was picked up a small number of times. CDR3 coding DNA: TGTGCCAGCAGCGTAGCTGGCATCGCGACCCAGTACTTC. Residues: CASSVAGIATQYF. The V call is TRBV9, the J call TRBJ2-5; no firm D call. Germline CDR1 and CDR2: SGDLS and YYNGEE. This CDR3 region has 13 residues. V lost 0 bases and J 7 bases, leaving 10 bases between the germline ends.

This clonotype was detected ten times or more. J is TRBJ2-7 and V is TRBV6-1; TRBD2 aligns across 8 bases. V lost 1 base and J lost 4; bases outside the gene matches: 6. Germline values: CDR1 MNHNS, CDR2 SASEGT. The CDR3 is 15 residues long. In nucleotides, the CDR3 is TGTGCCAGCAGTGAAGATGCGGGAGGAGGTTACGAGCAGTACTTC. Translating gives CASSEDAGGGYEQYF.

This clonotype was seen a handful of times. The CDR3 spells CASSLEGLHVGGYTF. CDR3 DNA sequence: TGTGCCAGCAGTTTAGAGGGTCTCCACGTGGGGGGCTACACCTTC. The V and J genes are TRBV27 and TRBJ1-2; D remains unclear. The V gene lost 2 bases and the J gene lost 8 bases, with 18 bases spanning the gap. This CDR3 region has 15 residues. Germline CDR1 reads MNHEY; CDR2 reads SMNVEV (reference sequence).

Details on this clonotype: A much bigger clone sits one base away, suggesting this may be a read error. The chain has TRBV11-2 and TRBJ1-5; possible D gene TRBD1, 6 bases. This CDR3 contains 14 residues. Germline CDR1 reads SGHAT; CDR2 reads FQNNGV. Trimming took off 11 bases at V and 4 bases at J, with 18 bases between the two ends. This CDR3 is CAGRGKGGNQPQHF. The CDR3 DNA sequence: TGTGCCGGGAGGGGGAAGGGTGGGAATCAGCCCCAGCATTTT. Full variable domain (rest looked up from reference TRBV11-2 and TRBJ1-5): EAGVAQSPRYKIIEKRQSVAFWCNPISGHATLYWYQQILGQGPKLLIQFQNNGVVDDSQLPKDRFSAERLKGVDSTLKIQPAKLEDSAVYLCAGRGKGGNQPQHFGDGTRLSIL.

This clonotype was recorded many times. This chain joins TRBV18 and TRBJ1-5; possibly TRBD1 for D (6 bases). Germline CDR1 KGHSH, CDR2 LQKENI. CDR3 length equals 15 residues. V gave up 5 bases and J gave up 3 bases, with 14 bases separating them. CDR3 in amino acids: CASSSEGHSNQPQHF. The CDR3 DNA is TGTGCCAGCTCATCGGAGGGACATTCCAATCAGCCCCAGCATTTT.

This clonotype was counted ten times or more. The V and J genes are TRBV11-2 and TRBJ1-3; tentative D call: TRBD1 (6 bases). The CDR3 runs 16 residues. Germline V gene sequence: CDR1 SGHAT, CDR2 FQNNGV. With 1 base removed from V and 2 bases from J, the gap between germline ends came to 12 bases. CDR3 nucleotide sequence: TGTGCCAGCAGCTTAGTACCGGGGGCGCCTGGAAACACCATATATTTT. Translating gives CASSLVPGAPGNTIYF.

Many counts were recorded for this clonotype. The chain joins TRBV7-8 to TRBJ2-1; D uncertain. In germline, CDR1 is SGHVS, CDR2 FQNEAQ. This CDR3 region has 13 residues. Trimming removed 4 bases at V and 7 bases at J, with 11 bases between. Written as DNA, the CDR3 is TGTGCCAGCAGCTACACTAATGGGAATGAGCAGTTCTTC. This gives the protein CASSYTNGNEQFF.

The table lists this clonotype with many counts. CDR3 in DNA: TGTGCCAGCAGCTTAGCGGACGAGCAGTACTTC. This sequence encodes CASSLADEQYF. The chain has TRBV7-2 and TRBJ2-7; D gene unclear. V lost 0 bases, J lost 5 bases, and 2 bases lay in between. This CDR3 has 11 residues. Looked up from germline, CDR1 is SGHTA and CDR2 is FQGNSA.

The chain carries TRBV19 and TRBJ2-2; 9 positions agree with TRBD2. In germline, CDR1 is LNHDA, CDR2 SQIVND (reference sequence). There are 14 residues in the CDR3. V was clipped by 10 bases and J by 2 bases; unmatched bases: 5. The CDR3 coding sequence is TGTGCCACTAAGCGGGGGGATAACACCGGGGAGCTGTTTTTT. This gives the protein CATKRGDNTGELFF.

The chain couples TRBV24-1 to TRBJ1-2; 10 bases are shared with TRBD1. V shed 2 bases and J 6 bases; nucleotides not matched to a gene: 8. Germline V gives CDR1 KGHDR, CDR2 SFDVKD. The CDR3 runs to 16 residues. The CDR3 loop reads CATSDWKGQGNHGYTF. The CDR3 nucleotides are TGTGCCACCAGTGATTGGAAGGGACAGGGGAACCATGGCTACACCTTC.